This T cell receptor beta chain was documented in a study of immune characterization of retroperitoneal liposarcoma. MiXCR, run by TCRdb on the PCR reads, gives a single entry per CDR3 protein. The repertoire holds a few thousand distinct CDR3 sequences, with 40% to 50% as singletons. The sequenced material came from tumor tissue. The sequence came from a male donor with retroperitoneal liposarcoma.

Here the CDR3 reads CASSQTGPETQYF. As DNA, the CDR3 is TGTGCCAGCAGCCAGACCGGCCCTGAGACCCAGTACTTC. The rearrangement joins TRBV11-3 to TRBJ2-3; D is uncertain. The J call is uncertain, as TRBJ2-5 better fits the DNA end. CDR3 length: 13 amino acids. The germline V gene encodes CDR1 SGHNT and CDR2 YENEEA.